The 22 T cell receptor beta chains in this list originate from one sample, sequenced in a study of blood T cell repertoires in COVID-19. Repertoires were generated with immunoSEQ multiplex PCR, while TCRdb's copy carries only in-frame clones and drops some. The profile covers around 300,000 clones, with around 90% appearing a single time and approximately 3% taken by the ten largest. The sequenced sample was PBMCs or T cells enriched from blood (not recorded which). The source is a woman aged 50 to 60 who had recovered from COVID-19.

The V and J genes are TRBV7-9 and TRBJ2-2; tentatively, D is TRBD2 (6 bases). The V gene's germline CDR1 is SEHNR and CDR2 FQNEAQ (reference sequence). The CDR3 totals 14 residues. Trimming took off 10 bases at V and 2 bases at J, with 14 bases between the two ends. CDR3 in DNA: TGTGCCATCACGGGACTTACTAACACCGGGGAGCTGTTTTTT. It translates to CAITGLTNTGELFF.

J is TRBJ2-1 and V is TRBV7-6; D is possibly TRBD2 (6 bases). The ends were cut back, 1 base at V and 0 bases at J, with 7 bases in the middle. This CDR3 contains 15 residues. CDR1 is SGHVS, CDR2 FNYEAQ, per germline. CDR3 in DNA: TGTGCCAGCAGCTTAGAGACTAGCTCCTACAATGAGCAGTTCTTC. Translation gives CASSLETSSYNEQFF.

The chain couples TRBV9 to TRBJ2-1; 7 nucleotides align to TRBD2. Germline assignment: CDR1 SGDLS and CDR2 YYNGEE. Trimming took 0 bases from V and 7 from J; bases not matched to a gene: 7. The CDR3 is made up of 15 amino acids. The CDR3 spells CASSVVPGSGNEQFF. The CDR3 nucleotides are TGTGCCAGCAGCGTAGTCCCTGGTAGCGGGAATGAGCAGTTCTTC.

The CDR3 here is CAWSTNRGTSRRNEQFF. The CDR3 DNA sequence: TGTGCCTGGAGTACCAACCGCGGGACTAGCCGCCGCAATGAGCAGTTCTTC. V gene TRBV30 combines with J gene TRBJ2-1; TRBD2 matches at 9 bases. Germline-derived CDR1 and CDR2 are GTSNPN and SVGIG (reference sequence). Trimming at V came to 2 bases and at J to 6 bases, leaving 14 bases not matched to a gene. The CDR3 consists of 17 residues.

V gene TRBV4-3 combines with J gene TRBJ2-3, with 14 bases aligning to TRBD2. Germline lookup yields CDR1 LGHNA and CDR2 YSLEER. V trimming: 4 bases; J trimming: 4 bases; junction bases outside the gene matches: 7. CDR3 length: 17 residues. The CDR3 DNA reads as TGCGCCAGCAGCCCGGGGACTAGCGGGAGTAAGGCAGATACGCAGTATTTT. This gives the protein CASSPGTSGSKADTQYF.

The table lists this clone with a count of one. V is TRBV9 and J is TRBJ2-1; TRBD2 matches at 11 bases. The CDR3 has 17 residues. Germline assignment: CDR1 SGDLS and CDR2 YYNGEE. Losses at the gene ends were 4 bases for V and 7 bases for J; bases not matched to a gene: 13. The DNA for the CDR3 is TGTGCCAGCAGCTTGACTTCGGGACTAGCGGCCGCTAATGAGCAGTTCTTC. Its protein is CASSLTSGLAAANEQFF.

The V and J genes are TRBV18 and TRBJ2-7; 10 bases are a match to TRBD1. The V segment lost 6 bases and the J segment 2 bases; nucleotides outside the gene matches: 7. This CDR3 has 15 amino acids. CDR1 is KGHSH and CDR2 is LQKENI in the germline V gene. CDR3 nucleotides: TGTGCCAGCTCGATGGGACAGGGGACAACCTACGAGCAGTACTTC. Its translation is CASSMGQGTTYEQYF.

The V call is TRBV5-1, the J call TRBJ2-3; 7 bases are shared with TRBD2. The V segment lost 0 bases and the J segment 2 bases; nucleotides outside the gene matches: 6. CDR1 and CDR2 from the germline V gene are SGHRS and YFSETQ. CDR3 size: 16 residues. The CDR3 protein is CASSLVERGVTDTQYF. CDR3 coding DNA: TGCGCCAGCAGCTTGGTTGAGCGGGGAGTCACAGATACGCAGTATTTT.

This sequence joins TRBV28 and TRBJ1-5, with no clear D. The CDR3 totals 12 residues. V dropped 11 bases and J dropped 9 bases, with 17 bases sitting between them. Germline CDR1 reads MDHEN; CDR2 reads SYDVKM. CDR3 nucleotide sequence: TGTGCCCTTACAACCGGGAAGGGGCCCCAGCATTTT. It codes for CALTTGKGPQHF.

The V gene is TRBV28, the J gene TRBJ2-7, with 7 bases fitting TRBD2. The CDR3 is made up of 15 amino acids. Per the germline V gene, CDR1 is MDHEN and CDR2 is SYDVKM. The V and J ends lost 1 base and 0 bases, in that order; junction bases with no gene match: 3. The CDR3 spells CASSLSGGGSYEQYF. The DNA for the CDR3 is TGTGCCAGCAGTTTATCGGGGGGAGGCTCCTACGAGCAGTACTTC. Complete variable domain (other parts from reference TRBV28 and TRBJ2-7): DVKVTQSSRYLVKRTGEKVFLECVQDMDHENMFWYRQDPGLGLRLIYFSYDVKMKEKGDIPEGYSVSREKKERFSLILESASTNQTSMYLCASSLSGGGSYEQYFGPGTRLTVT.

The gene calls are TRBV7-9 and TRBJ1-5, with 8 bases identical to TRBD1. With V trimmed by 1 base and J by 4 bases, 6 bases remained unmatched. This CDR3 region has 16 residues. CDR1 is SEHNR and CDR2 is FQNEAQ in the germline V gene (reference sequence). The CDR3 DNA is TGTGCCAGCAGCTTAGAGACAGGGGTTGGGAATCAGCCCCAGCATTTT. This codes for CASSLETGVGNQPQHF. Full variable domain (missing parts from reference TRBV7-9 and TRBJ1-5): DTGVSQNPRHKITKRGQNVTFRCDPISEHNRLYWYRQTLGQGPEFLTYFQNEAQLEKSRLLSDRFSAERPKGSFSTLEIQRTEQGDSAMYLCASSLETGVGNQPQHFGDGTRLSIL.

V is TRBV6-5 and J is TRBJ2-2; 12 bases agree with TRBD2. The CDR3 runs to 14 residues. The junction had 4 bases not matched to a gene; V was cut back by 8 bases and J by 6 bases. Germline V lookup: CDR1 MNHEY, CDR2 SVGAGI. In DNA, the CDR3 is TGTGCCAGCCGCAGACTAGCGGGAGCCGGGGAGCTGTTTTTT. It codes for CASRRLAGAGELFF.

The CDR3 DNA follows: TGTGCCATCAGCCCTCGGGAGAAATACAATGAGCAGTTCTTC. Protein product: CAISPREKYNEQFF. This chain uses TRBV10-3 with TRBJ2-1; perhaps TRBD2 as D (6 bases). The V and J ends lost 6 bases and 4 bases respectively, with 13 bases between them. Germline lookup yields CDR1 ENHRY and CDR2 SYGVKD. The CDR3 runs 14 residues.

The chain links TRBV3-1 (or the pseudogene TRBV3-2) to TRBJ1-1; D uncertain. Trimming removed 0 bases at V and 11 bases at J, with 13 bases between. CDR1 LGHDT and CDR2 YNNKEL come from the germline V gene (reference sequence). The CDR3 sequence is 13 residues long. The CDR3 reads CASSQDVQSQAFF. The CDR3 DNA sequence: TGTGCCAGCAGCCAAGACGTCCAATCTCAGGCTTTCTTT.

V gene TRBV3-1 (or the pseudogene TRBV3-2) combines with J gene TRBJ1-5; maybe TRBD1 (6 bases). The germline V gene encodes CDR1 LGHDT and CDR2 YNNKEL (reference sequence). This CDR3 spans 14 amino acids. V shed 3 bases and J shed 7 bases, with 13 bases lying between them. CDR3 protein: CASSQNRVSQPQHF. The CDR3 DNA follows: TGTGCCAGCAGCCAGAACAGGGTCTCACAGCCCCAGCATTTT.

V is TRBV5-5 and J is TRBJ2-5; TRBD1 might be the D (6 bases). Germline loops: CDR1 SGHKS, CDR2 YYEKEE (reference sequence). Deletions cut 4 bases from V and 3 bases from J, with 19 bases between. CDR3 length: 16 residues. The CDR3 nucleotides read TGTGCCAGCAGCGGAGGAACGGGACACTGGAAAGAGACCCAGTACTTC. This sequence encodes CASSGGTGHWKETQYF.

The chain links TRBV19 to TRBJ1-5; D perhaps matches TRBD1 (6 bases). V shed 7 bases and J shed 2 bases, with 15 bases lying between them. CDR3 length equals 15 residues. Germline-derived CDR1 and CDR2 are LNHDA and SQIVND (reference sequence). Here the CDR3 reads CASTIQGLGNQPQHF. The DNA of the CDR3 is TGTGCCAGTACCATTCAGGGGTTGGGCAATCAGCCCCAGCATTTT.

CDR3 protein: CASSWREGSNEQFF. The CDR3 nucleotides are TGTGCCAGCAGTTGGCGGGAGGGCAGCAATGAGCAGTTCTTC. V is TRBV6-2 or TRBV6-3 and J is TRBJ2-1, with TRBD2 matching 9 bases. The germline CDR1 and CDR2 sequences are MNHEY and SVGEGT. The CDR3 runs 14 residues. The V segment lost 4 bases and the J segment 6 bases; nucleotides outside the gene matches: 4.

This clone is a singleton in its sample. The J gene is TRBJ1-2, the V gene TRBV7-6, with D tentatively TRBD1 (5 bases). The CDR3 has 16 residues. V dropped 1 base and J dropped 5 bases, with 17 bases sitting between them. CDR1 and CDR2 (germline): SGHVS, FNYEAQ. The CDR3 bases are TGTGCCAGCAGCTTAGGCGTATCTGGGGGGGGATATGGCTACACCTTC. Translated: CASSLGVSGGGYGYTF.

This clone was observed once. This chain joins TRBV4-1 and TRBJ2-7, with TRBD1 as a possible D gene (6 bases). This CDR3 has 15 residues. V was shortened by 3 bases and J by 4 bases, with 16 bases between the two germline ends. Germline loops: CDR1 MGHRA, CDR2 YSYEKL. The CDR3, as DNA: TGCGCCAGCAGCCACACCCCAGGGGAAGGGTACGAGCAGTACTTC. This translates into CASSHTPGEGYEQYF.

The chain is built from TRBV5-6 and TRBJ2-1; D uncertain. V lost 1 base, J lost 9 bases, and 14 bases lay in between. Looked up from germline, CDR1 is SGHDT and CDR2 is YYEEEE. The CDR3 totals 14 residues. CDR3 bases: TGTGCCAGCAGCTTGAGAGGCCAAAAAGCTGAGCAGTTCTTC. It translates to CASSLRGQKAEQFF. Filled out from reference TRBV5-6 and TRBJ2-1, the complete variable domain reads DAGVTQSPTHLIKTRGQQVTLRCSPKSGHDTVSWYQQALGQGPQFIFQYYEEEERQRGNFPDRFSGHQFPNYSSELNVNALLLGDSALYLCASSLRGQKAEQFFGPGTRLTVL.

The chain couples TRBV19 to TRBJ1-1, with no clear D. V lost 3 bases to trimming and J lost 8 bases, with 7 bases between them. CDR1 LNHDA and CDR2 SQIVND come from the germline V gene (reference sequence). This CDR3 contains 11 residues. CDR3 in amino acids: CASSMGAEAFF. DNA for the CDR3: TGTGCCAGTAGTATGGGAGCCGAAGCTTTCTTT.